This entry concerns a single T cell receptor (beta chain). Its antigen is not identified. Some clones are missing from TCRdb's copy, which holds only in-frame ones; the method was immunoSEQ multiplex PCR. The repertoire has tens of thousands of clones, around 93% of them found once; the top ten carry about 14%. The CDR3 has 14 residues. Deletions cut 5 bases from V and 1 base from J, with 12 bases between. The germline V gene has CDR1 SEHNR and CDR2 FQNEAQ (reference sequence). Blood sampling took place at baseline, cycle 4 day 1, and cycle 7 day 1. This entry comes from a study of OX40 agonist ivuxolimab in advanced cancers. Study-wide context: The patients got ivuxolimab, which is an agonistic anti-OX40 (CD134) antibody.

Regarding the study as a whole: Expanded clones were, on average, more numerous in CD8+ T cells than in CD4+. In the 0.1 to 3.0 mg/kg range, CD4+ and CD8+ blood T cells had expanded clonally by week 6.

The receptor was isolated from an adult with an advanced solid tumor such as melanoma, head and neck, liver or kidney cancer. This specimen consisted of CD4+ or CD8+ T cells sorted from blood, obtained in a trial of the OX40 agonist ivuxolimab. V and J are TRBV7-9 and TRBJ2-7; D is ambiguous. The CDR3 here is CASSPPKGSYEQYF. As DNA, the CDR3 is TGTGCCAGCAGCCCCCCGAAGGGTTCCTACGAGCAGTACTTC. Variable domain in full (rest from reference TRBV7-9 and TRBJ2-7): DTGVSQNPRHKITKRGQNVTFRCDPISEHNRLYWYRQTLGQGPEFLTYFQNEAQLEKSRLLSDRFSAERPKGSFSTLEIQRTEQGDSAMYLCASSPPKGSYEQYFGPGTRLTVT.